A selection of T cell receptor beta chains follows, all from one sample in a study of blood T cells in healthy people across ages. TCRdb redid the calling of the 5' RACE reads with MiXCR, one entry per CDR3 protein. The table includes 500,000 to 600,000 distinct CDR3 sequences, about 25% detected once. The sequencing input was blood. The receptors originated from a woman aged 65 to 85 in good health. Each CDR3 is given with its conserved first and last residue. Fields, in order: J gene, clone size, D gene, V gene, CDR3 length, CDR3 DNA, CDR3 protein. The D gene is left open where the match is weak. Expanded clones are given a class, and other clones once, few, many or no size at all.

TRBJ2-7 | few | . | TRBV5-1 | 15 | TGCGCCAGCAGCTTGGAGTCTGGACGGATCTACGAGCAGTACTTC | CASSLESGRIYEQYF
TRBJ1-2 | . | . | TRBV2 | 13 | TGTGCCAGCAGTGAAGCGTCCGGGACAGGCTACACCTTC | CASSEASGTGYTF
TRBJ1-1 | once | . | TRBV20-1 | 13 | TGCAGTGCCTTAATAACGGCGAACACTGAAGCTTTCTTT | CSALITANTEAFF
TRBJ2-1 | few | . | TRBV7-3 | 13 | TGTGCCAGCAGCTTAAAAGGGGGTAATGAGCAGTTCTTC | CASSLKGGNEQFF
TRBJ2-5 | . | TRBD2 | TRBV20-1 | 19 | TGCAGTGCTAGAGACTTCCGAAGGACTAGCGGGGCCCGCGAAGAGACCCAGTACTTT | CSARDFRRTSGAREETQYF
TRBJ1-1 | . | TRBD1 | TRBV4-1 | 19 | TGCGCCAGCAGCCCAAGACAGGGTCGAGGTGGTTTGATGAACACTGAAGCTTTCTTT | CASSPRQGRGGLMNTEAFF
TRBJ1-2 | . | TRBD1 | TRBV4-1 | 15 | TGCGCCAGCAGCCAAGACGGGACAGGTTTCTATGGCTACACCTTC | CASSQDGTGFYGYTF
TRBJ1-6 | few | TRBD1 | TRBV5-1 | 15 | TGCGCCAGCAGCGCCGCCGGGACAGGAAATTCACCCCTCCACTTT | CASSAAGTGNSPLHF
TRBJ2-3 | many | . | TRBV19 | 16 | TGTGCCAGTAGTATATATGCCCGGAGGGGTACAGATACGCAGTATTTT | CASSIYARRGTDTQYF
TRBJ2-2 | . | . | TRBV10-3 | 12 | TGTGCCATCAGTGTCGGCACCGGGGAGCTGTTTTTT | CAISVGTGELFF
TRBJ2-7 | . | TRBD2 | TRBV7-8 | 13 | TGTGCCAGTACTAGCGGGGGGGCCTACGAGCAGTACTTC | CASTSGGAYEQYF
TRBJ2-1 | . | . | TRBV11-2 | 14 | TGTGCCAGCAGCTTAGTGGGACACTACAATGAGCAGTTCTTC | CASSLVGHYNEQFF
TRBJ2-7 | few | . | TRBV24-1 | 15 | TGTGCCACCAGTGATCCCACGGGACACGATTACGAGCAGTACTTC | CATSDPTGHDYEQYF
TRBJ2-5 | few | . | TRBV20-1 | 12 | TGCAGTGCCGTCCACGGGGAGGAGACCCAGTACTTC | CSAVHGEETQYF
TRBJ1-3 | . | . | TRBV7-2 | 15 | TGTGCCAGCAGCTTACGAGGGCAGCCTGGAAACACCATATATTTT | CASSLRGQPGNTIYF
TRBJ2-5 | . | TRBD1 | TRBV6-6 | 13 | TGTGCCAGCAACAACAGGGGGCAGGAGACCCAGTACTTC | CASNNRGQETQYF
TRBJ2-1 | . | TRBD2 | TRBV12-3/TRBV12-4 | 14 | TGTGCCAGCAGTCCTAGGACTAGCGCCAATGAGCAGTTCTTC | CASSPRTSANEQFF
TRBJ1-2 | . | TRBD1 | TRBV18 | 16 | TGTGCCAGCTCGCACCGCCGGGACAGGGTTGACTATGGCTACACCTTC | CASSHRRDRVDYGYTF
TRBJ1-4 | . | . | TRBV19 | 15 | TGTGCCAGTAGTCCCATTCGACAAGATACTGAAAAACTGTTTTTT | CASSPIRQDTEKLFF
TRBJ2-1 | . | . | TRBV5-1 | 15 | TGCGCCAGCAGTCACCTGCTCGGGGCTAACAATGAGCAGTTCTTC | CASSHLLGANNEQFF
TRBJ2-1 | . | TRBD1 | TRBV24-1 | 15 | TGTGCCACCAGTGACTTGGACAGGGGCGACAATGAGCAGTTCTTC | CATSDLDRGDNEQFF
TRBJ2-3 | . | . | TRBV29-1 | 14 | TGCAGCACCAAGGAGGGAGCATTTACAGATACGCAGTATTTT | CSTKEGAFTDTQYF
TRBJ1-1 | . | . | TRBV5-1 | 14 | TGCGCCAGCAGTCCTGGTGACAGAGGTCTTGAAGCTTTCTTT | CASSPGDRGLEAFF
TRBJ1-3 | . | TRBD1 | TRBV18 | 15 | TGTGCCAGCTCACCAATGACAGGGGCGGCGGACACCATATATTTT | CASSPMTGAADTIYF
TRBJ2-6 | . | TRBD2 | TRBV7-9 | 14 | TGTGCCAGCAGCCCGACTAGCACAGCCAACGTCCTGACTTTC | CASSPTSTANVLTF
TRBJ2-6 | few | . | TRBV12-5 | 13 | TGTGCTAGTGGTATCTCTGGGGCCAACGTCCTGACTTTC | CASGISGANVLTF
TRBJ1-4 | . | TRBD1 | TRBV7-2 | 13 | TGTGCCAGCAGCTCACAGGGGAGGGAAAAACTGTTTTTT | CASSSQGREKLFF
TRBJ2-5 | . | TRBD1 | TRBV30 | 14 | TGTGCCTGGAGTTGGGACAGAAGTCTAGAGACCCAGTACTTC | CAWSWDRSLETQYF
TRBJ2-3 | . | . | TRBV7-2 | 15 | TGTGCCAGCAGCTTAGCGCCGACTAGACCAGATACGCAGTATTTT | CASSLAPTRPDTQYF
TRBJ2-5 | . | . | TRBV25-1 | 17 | TGTGCCAGCAGTGAATACGGCGGCAGGGGTAAAAGGAAGACCCAGTACTTC | CASSEYGGRGKRKTQYF
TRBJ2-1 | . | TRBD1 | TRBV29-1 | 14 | TGCAGCGTCTTATCCGGGACAGGGGTTAATGAGCAGTTCTTC | CSVLSGTGVNEQFF
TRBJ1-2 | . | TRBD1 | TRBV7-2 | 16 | TGTGCCAGCAGCTTAGTTTCAGGGGGCGGGGGCTATGGCTACACCTTC | CASSLVSGGGGYGYTF
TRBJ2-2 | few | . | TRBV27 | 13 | TGTGCCAGCAGTTTGGGGGTCACCGGGGAGCTGTTTTTT | CASSLGVTGELFF
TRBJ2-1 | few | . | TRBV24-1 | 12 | TGTGCCACCAGTGACCCCCCCTATGAGCAGTTCTTC | CATSDPPYEQFF
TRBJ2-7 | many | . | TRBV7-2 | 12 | TGTGCCAGCTCACTATCCCCCTACGAGCAGTACTTC | CASSLSPYEQYF
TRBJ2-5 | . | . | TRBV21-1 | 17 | TGTGCCAGCAGCAAAGTTGAGACGGTTCCCAAGAAAGAGACCCAGTACTTC | CASSKVETVPKKETQYF
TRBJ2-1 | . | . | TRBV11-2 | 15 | TGTGCCAGCAGCTTAGTGAACAGCGATTACAATGAGCAGTTCTTC | CASSLVNSDYNEQFF
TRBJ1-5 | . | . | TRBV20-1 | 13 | TGCAGTGCTAGTCAAGGGGCCTCGGGGCCCCAGCATTTT | CSASQGASGPQHF